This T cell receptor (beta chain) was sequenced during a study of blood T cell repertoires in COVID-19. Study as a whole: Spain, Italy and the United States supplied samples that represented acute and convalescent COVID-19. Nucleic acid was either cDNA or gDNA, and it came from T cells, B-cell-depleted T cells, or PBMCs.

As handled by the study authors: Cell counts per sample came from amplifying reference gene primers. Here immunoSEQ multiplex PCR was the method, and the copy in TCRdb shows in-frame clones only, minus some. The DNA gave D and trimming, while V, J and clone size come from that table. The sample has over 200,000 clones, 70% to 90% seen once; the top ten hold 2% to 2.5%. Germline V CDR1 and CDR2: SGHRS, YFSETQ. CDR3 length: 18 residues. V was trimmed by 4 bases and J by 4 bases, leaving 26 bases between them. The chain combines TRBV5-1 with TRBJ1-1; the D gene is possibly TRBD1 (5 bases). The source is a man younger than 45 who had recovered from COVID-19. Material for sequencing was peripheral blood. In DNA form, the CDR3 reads TGCGCCAGCAGCCTTACCCCACCGAATCAGGGAATAGGCACTGAAGCTTTCTTT. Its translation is CASSLTPPNQGIGTEAFF.